These 14 T cell receptor beta chains were sequenced from one sample in a study of blood T cell repertoires in COVID-19 (dated by TCRdb to about 2020). Receptors were amplified or captured by the immunoSEQ multiplex PCR assay. Held by TCRdb, this immuneACCESS table contains in-frame sequences only and omits some clones. Under half of the omission traces to an unresolved V gene where checked; the cause of the rest is unknown. The sample has 240,000 or so clones on record, around 90% of them singletons. The ten top clones hold 0.65% to 0.95% of the sample. The sequenced material came from peripheral blood. The receptors shown here come from a woman aged 30 to 39 with acute or convalescent COVID-19.

This rearrangement joins TRBV7-2 to TRBJ2-7, with a weak D call TRBD1 (5 bases). Per the germline V gene, CDR1 is SGHTA and CDR2 is FQGNSA. This CDR3 is built from 15 residues. V lost 7 bases, J lost 0 bases, and 16 bases lay in between. CDR3 sequence: CASTLELGRSYEQYF. The CDR3 bases are TGTGCCAGCACCCTGGAACTGGGGCGCTCCTACGAGCAGTACTTC.

This clone was counted a few times. J is TRBJ1-5 and V is TRBV5-4, with D perhaps matching TRBD1 (6 bases). Deletions cut 2 bases from V and 5 bases from J, with 11 bases between. This CDR3 contains 14 residues. Looked up from germline, CDR1 is SGHNT and CDR2 is YYREEE (reference sequence). The CDR3 DNA reads as TGTGCCAGCAGCTTCGGGGCAGGGGATCAGCCCCAGCATTTT. Translated: CASSFGAGDQPQHF.

This chain uses TRBV5-5 with TRBJ2-7; possible D gene TRBD1, 6 bases. CDR1 and CDR2 (germline): SGHKS, YYEKEE (reference sequence). The length of the CDR3 is 14 residues. V was cut by 2 bases and J by 3 bases, with 12 bases left in between. This chain's CDR3 is CASSFGAGDYEQYF. As DNA, the CDR3 is TGTGCCAGCAGCTTTGGTGCAGGGGACTACGAGCAGTACTTC. Full variable domain (missing parts from reference TRBV5-5 and TRBJ2-7): DAGVTQSPTHLIKTRGQQVTLRCSPISGHKSVSWYQQVLGQGPQFIFQYYEKEERGRGNFPDRFSARQFPNYSSELNVNALLLGDSALYLCASSFGAGDYEQYFGPGTRLTVT.

Only one count was recorded for this clone. The gene calls are TRBV28 and TRBJ1-2; the match to TRBD1 covers 10 bases. With V trimmed by 4 bases and J by 2 bases, 13 bases remained unmatched. Per germline, CDR1 MDHEN and CDR2 SYDVKM. There are 18 residues in the CDR3. The CDR3 region has the DNA TGTGCCAGCAGTTCCCCTGGACAGGGGGGGTTTGCCAACTATGGCTACACCTTC. This translates into CASSSPGQGGFANYGYTF.

This sequence joins TRBV19 and TRBJ2-1, with TRBD2 matching over 11 bases. Germline V gene lookup returns CDR1 LNHDA and CDR2 SQIVND (reference sequence). V was pared by 5 bases and J by 7 bases, with 13 bases of the junction left unmatched. The length of the CDR3 is 17 residues. CDR3 nucleotides: TGTGCCAGTAGTTCTGCCGTAACTAGCGGGAGAGGTAATGAGCAGTTCTTC. Translating gives CASSSAVTSGRGNEQFF.

This clone has only one observation. V gene TRBV7-9 combines with J gene TRBJ2-7; maybe TRBD2 (5 bases). This CDR3 is 12 amino acids long. Trimming removed 5 bases from V and 0 bases from J, with 5 bases in between. The germline V gene has CDR1 SEHNR and CDR2 FQNEAQ (reference sequence). In nucleotides, the CDR3 is TGTGCCAGCAGCGGGAGCTCCTACGAGCAGTACTTC. Translated, it gives CASSGSSYEQYF. The entire variable domain, with the rest obtained from reference TRBV7-9 and TRBJ2-7, is as follows: DTGVSQNPRHKITKRGQNVTFRCDPISEHNRLYWYRQTLGQGPEFLTYFQNEAQLEKSRLLSDRFSAERPKGSFSTLEIQRTEQGDSAMYLCASSGSSYEQYFGPGTRLTVT.

This clone has just one count. The rearrangement joins TRBV5-6 to TRBJ2-5; possible D gene TRBD2, 5 bases. The CDR3 covers 15 residues. Germline CDR1 reads SGHDT; CDR2 reads YYEEEE. Between the trimmed V and J ends, which lost 0 bases and 0 bases, there was a span of 9 bases. The CDR3 loop reads CASSLVQRYQETQYF. The DNA for the CDR3 is TGTGCCAGCAGCTTGGTGCAGCGGTACCAAGAGACCCAGTACTTC. Using reference TRBV5-6 and TRBJ2-5 for the parts outside the CDR3, the full variable domain is DAGVTQSPTHLIKTRGQQVTLRCSPKSGHDTVSWYQQALGQGPQFIFQYYEEEERQRGNFPDRFSGHQFPNYSSELNVNALLLGDSALYLCASSLVQRYQETQYFGPGTRLLVL.

The chain recombines TRBV9 with TRBJ1-1, with 7 positions matching TRBD1. There are 13 residues in the CDR3. Germline loops: CDR1 SGDLS, CDR2 YYNGEE. V lost 0 bases, J lost 6 bases, and 2 bases stayed unmatched. The CDR3 protein is CASSVEGAPEAFF. In DNA form, the CDR3 reads TGTGCCAGCAGCGTAGAGGGGGCCCCTGAAGCTTTCTTT. Using reference TRBV9 and TRBJ1-1 for the parts outside the CDR3, the full variable domain is DSGVTQTPKHLITATGQRVTLRCSPRSGDLSVYWYQQSLDQGLQFLIQYYNGEERAKGNILERFSAQQFPDLHSELNLSSLELGDSALYFCASSVEGAPEAFFGQGTRLTVV.

This clone is a singleton in its sample. The V call is TRBV9, the J call TRBJ2-2; 10 bases agree with TRBD2. The ends lost 0 bases at V and 7 bases at J; junction bases unmatched: 9. The V gene's germline CDR1 is SGDLS and CDR2 YYNGEE. This CDR3 region has 17 residues. CDR3 sequence (DNA): TGTGCCAGCAGCGTAGCTACGAGCGGGAGGGCCGGCGGGGAGCTGTTTTTT. Protein product: CASSVATSGRAGGELFF.

The CDR3, as DNA: TGTGCCAGCAGCCCGGGACAGGGCAACACAGATACGCAGTATTTT. Residues: CASSPGQGNTDTQYF. This chain uses TRBV7-2 with TRBJ2-3, with 9 bases identical to TRBD1. The V segment lost 5 bases and the J segment 2 bases; nucleotides outside the gene matches: 5. The CDR3 runs 15 residues. Germline V gives CDR1 SGHTA, CDR2 FQGNSA.

The chain uses TRBV7-2 and TRBJ2-6; 8 bases are shared with TRBD1. V shed 1 base, J shed 4 bases, and the junction held 3 bases outside the gene matches. Germline CDR1 reads SGHTA; CDR2 reads FQGNSA. The CDR3 has 16 residues. The DNA of the CDR3 is TGTGCCAGCAGCTTAGGGACAGGGTCCGGGGCCAACGTCCTGACTTTC. Protein sequence: CASSLGTGSGANVLTF.

This rearrangement joins TRBV10-3 to TRBJ2-5; no firm D call. Germline V lookup: CDR1 ENHRY, CDR2 SYGVKD. V was cut by 6 bases and J by 0 bases, with 8 bases left in between. There are 13 residues in the CDR3. This CDR3 is CAIRAENQETQYF. CDR3 bases: TGTGCCATCAGGGCGGAGAACCAAGAGACCCAGTACTTC.

This chain links TRBV11-3 with TRBJ2-1; the match to TRBD2 covers 10 bases. The CDR3 has 16 amino acids. Losses at the gene ends were 0 bases for V and 5 bases for J; bases not matched to a gene: 4. Germline V gives CDR1 SGHNT, CDR2 YENEEA. The CDR3 bases are TGTGCCAGCAGCTTAGATCCCAGCGGGAGGGACAATGAGCAGTTCTTC. Encoded protein: CASSLDPSGRDNEQFF.

The chain couples TRBV7-2 to TRBJ2-3; 7 bases are a match to TRBD2. The CDR3 loop spans 13 amino acids. The trim removed 2 bases at V and 4 bases at J, leaving 0 bases unmatched. Germline V CDR1 and CDR2: SGHTA, FQGNSA. The CDR3 loop is CASSLLAADTQYF. The CDR3 region has the DNA TGTGCCAGCAGCTTACTAGCGGCAGATACGCAGTATTTT.